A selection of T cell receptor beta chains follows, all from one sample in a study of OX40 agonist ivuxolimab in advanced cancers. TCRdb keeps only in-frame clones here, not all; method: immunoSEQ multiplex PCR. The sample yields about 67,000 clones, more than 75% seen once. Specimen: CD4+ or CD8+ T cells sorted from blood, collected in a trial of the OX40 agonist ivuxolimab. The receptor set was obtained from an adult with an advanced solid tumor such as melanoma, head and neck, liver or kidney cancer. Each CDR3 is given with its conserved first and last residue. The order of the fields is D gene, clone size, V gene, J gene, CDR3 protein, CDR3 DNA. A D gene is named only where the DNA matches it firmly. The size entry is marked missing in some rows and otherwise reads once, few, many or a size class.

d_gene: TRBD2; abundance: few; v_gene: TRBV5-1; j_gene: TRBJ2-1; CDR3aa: CASSLEAGVNEQFF; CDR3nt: TGCGCCAGCAGCTTGGAGGCGGGGGTAAATGAGCAGTTCTTC
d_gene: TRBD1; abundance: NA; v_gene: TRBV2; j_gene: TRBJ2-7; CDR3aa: CASSEPEGQGSYEQYF; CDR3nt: TGTGCCAGCAGTGAACCTGAGGGACAGGGAAGCTACGAGCAGTACTTC
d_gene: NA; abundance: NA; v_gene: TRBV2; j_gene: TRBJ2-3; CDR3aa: CASSGLRAGGYTDTQYF; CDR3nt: TGTGCCAGCAGTGGACTCCGGGCTGGAGGGTACACAGATACGCAGTATTTT
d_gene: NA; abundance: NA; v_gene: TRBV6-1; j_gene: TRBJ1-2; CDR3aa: CASRVQDSYGYTF; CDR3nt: TGTGCCAGCAGGGTACAGGATTCCTATGGCTACACCTTC
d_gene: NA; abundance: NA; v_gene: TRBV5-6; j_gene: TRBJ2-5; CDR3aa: CASSLGGTRQSGQYF; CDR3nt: TGTGCCAGCAGCTTGGGTGGGACACGGCAGAGCGGCCAGTACTTC
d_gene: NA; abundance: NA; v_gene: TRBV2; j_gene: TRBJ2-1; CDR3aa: CASRLPPTRDHNEQFF; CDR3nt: TGTGCCAGCAGACTCCCCCCTACACGGGACCACAATGAGCAGTTCTTC
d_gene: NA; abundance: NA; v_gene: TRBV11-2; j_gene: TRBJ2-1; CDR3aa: CASTTLVGGTYNEQFF; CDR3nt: TGTGCCAGCACCACCTTGGTGGGGGGAACCTACAATGAGCAGTTCTTC
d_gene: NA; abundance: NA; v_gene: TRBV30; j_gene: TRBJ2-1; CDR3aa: CAWSAGHVVHEQFF; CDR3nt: TGTGCCTGGAGTGCCGGACACGTCGTTCATGAGCAGTTCTTC
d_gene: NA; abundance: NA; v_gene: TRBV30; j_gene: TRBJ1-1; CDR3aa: CAWSTPGGSTEAFF; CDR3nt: TGTGCCTGGAGTACCCCGGGGGGTAGTACTGAAGCTTTCTTT
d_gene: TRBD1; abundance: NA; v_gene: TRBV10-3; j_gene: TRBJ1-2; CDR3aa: CAISEPGTGHGYTF; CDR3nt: TGTGCCATCAGTGAGCCCGGGACAGGACATGGCTACACCTTC
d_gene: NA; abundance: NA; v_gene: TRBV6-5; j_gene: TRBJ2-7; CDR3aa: CASSSPGRGRGVEQYF; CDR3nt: TGTGCCAGCAGTTCTCCGGGAAGGGGCAGGGGTGTCGAGCAGTACTTC
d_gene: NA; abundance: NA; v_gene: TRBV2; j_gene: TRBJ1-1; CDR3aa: CASSEAGQNTEAFF; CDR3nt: TGTGCCAGCAGTGAAGCGGGGCAGAACACTGAAGCTTTCTTT
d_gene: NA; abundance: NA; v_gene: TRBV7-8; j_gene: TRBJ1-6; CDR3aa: CASSFSIGDNSPLHF; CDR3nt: TGTGCCAGCAGCTTTAGCATTGGGGATAATTCACCCCTCCACTTT
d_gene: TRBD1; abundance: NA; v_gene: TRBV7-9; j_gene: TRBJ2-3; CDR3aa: CASLKTGTSTDTQYF; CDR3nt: TGTGCCAGCTTGAAGACAGGGACGAGCACAGATACGCAGTATTTT
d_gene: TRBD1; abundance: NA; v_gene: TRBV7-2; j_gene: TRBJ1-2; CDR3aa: CASSSNRGYGYTF; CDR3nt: TGTGCCAGCAGCTCGAACAGGGGCTATGGCTACACCTTC
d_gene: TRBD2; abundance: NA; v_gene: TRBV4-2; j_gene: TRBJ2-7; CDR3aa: CASSQEAAGDSYEQYF; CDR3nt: TGTGCCAGCAGCCAAGAGGCAGCGGGGGACTCCTACGAGCAGTACTTC
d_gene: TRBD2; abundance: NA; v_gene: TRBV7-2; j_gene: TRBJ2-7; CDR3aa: CASSLASGFYEQYF; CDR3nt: TGTGCCAGCAGCTTAGCTAGCGGGTTCTACGAGCAGTACTTC
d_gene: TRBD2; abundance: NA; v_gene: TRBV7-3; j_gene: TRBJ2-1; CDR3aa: CASSPGLIHNEQFF; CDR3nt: TGTGCCAGCAGTCCGGGACTAATACACAATGAGCAGTTCTTC
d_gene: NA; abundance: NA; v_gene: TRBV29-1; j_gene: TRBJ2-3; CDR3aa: CSVEEAASTQYF; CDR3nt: TGCAGCGTTGAAGAGGCCGCGAGTACGCAGTATTTT
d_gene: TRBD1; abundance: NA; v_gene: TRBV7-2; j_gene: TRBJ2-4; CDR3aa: CASSEDRVNIQYF; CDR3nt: TGTGCCAGCAGCGAAGACAGGGTGAACATTCAGTACTTC
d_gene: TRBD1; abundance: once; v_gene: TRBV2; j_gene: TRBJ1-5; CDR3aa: CASSDGQGKIRGQPQHF; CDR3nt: TGTGCCAGCAGTGACGGACAGGGGAAAATACGCGGCCAGCCCCAGCATTTT
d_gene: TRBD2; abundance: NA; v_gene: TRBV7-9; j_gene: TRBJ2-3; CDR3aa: CASSLATSGWSTDTQYF; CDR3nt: TGTGCCAGCAGCTTAGCGACTAGCGGGTGGAGCACAGATACGCAGTATTTT
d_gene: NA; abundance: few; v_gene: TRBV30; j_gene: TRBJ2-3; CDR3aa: CAWSVGAGHRTDTQYF; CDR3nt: TGTGCCTGGAGTGTTGGGGCAGGCCATAGAACAGATACGCAGTATTTT
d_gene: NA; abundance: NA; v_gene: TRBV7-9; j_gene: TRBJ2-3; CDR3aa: CASTEGGLQTDTQYF; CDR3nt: TGTGCCAGCACCGAGGGGGGACTTCAGACAGATACGCAGTATTTT
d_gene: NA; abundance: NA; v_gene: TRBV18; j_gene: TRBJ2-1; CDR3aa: CASSPMPGGGGEQFF; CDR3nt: TGTGCCAGCTCACCTATGCCAGGCGGCGGAGGTGAGCAGTTCTTC
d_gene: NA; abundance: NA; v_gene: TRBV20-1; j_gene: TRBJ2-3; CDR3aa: CSASEDTQYF; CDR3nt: TGCAGTGCTAGCGAAGATACGCAGTATTTT
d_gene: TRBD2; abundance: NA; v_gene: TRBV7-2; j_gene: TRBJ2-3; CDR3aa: CASSSAGGDTQYF; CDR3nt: TGTGCCAGCAGCTCCGCGGGGGGGGATACGCAGTATTTT
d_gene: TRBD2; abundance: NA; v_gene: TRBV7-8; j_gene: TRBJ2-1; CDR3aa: CASSLEASGRANEQFF; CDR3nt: TGTGCCAGCAGCTTAGAGGCTAGCGGGAGGGCGAATGAGCAGTTCTTC
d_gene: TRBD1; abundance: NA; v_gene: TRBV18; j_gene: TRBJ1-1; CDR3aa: CASSPATGDNTEAFF; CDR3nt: TGTGCCAGCTCACCCGCGACAGGGGATAACACTGAAGCTTTCTTT
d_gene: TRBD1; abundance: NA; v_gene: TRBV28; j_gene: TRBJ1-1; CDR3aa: CASSFPDRGFTEAFF; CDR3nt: TGTGCCAGCAGTTTCCCGGACAGGGGGTTCACTGAAGCTTTCTTT
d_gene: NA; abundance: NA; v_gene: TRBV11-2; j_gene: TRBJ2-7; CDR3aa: CASSLGLGTYEQYF; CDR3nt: TGTGCCAGCAGCCTGGGACTTGGAACTTACGAGCAGTACTTC
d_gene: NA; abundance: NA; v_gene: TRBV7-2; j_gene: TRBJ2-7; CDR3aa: CASSLAGVSYEQYF; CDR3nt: TGTGCCAGCAGCTTAGCGGGAGTCTCCTACGAGCAGTACTTC
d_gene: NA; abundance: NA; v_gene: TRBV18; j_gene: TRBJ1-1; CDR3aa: CASSPRRSANTEAFF; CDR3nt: TGTGCCAGCTCACCAAGGAGGAGCGCGAACACTGAAGCTTTCTTT
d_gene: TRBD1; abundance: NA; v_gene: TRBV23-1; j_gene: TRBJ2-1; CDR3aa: CASSQGTGVDNEQFF; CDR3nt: TGCGCCAGCAGTCAAGGGACAGGGGTTGACAATGAGCAGTTCTTC
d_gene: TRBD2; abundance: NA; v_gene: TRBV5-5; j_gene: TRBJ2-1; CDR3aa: CASSAREDDNEQFF; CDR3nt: TGTGCCAGCAGCGCCCGGGAGGATGACAATGAGCAGTTCTTC
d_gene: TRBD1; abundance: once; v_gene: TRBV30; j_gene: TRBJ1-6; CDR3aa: CAWIPGQKNSPLHF; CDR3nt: TGTGCCTGGATTCCGGGACAGAAAAATTCACCCCTCCACTTT
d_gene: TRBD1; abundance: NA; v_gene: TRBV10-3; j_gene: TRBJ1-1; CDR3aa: CAARDRTEAFF; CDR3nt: TGTGCCGCCCGGGACAGGACTGAAGCTTTCTTT
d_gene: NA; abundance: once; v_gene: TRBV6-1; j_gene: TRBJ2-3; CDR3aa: CASRGFRASTDTQYF; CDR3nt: TGTGCCAGCCGGGGGTTTAGAGCCAGCACAGATACGCAGTATTTT
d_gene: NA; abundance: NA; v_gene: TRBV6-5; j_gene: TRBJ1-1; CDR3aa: CASSFGEGILNTEAFF; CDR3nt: TGTGCCAGCAGTTTCGGAGAAGGTATTCTGAACACTGAAGCTTTCTTT
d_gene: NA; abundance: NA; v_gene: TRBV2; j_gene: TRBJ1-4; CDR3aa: CASSPTPVATNEKLFF; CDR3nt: TGTGCCAGCAGTCCTACGCCGGTTGCAACTAATGAAAAACTGTTTTTT
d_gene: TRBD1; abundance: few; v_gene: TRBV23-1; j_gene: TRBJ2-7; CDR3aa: CASFRDRYTGEQYF; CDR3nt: TGCGCCAGCTTCCGGGACAGATATACGGGAGAGCAGTACTTC
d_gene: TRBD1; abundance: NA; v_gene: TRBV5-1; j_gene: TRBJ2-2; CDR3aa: CASSSLGTGGGELFF; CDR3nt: TGCGCCAGCAGCTCCCTCGGGACAGGGGGCGGGGAGCTGTTTTTT
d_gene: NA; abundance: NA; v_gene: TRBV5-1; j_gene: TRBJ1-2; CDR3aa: CASSNAGNYGYTF; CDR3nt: TGCGCCAGCAGCAACGCGGGAAACTATGGCTACACCTTC
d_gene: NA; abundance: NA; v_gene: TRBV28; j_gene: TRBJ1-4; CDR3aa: CASREGLGEKLFF; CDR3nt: TGTGCCAGCAGGGAAGGGCTGGGTGAAAAACTGTTTTTT
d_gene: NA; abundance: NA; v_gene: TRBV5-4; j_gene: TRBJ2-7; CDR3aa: CASRERQGSLHEQYF; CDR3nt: TGTGCCAGCAGGGAGAGACAAGGGAGTCTCCACGAGCAGTACTTC
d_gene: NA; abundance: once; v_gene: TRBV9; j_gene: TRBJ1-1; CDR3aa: CASSVAAGGDTEAFF; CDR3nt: TGTGCCAGCAGCGTAGCGGCCGGCGGGGATACTGAAGCTTTCTTT
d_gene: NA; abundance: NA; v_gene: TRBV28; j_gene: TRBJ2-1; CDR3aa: CASSLGGRRDEQFF; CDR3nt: TGTGCCAGCAGTTTGGGGGGACGCCGAGATGAGCAGTTCTTC
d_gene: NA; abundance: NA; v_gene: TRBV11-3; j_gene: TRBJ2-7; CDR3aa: CASSLRGASEQYF; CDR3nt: TGTGCCAGCAGCTTACGGGGGGCCAGCGAGCAGTACTTC
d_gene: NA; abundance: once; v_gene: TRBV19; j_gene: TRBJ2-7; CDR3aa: CASSIGGAKEQYF; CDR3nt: TGTGCCAGTAGTATTGGAGGGGCCAAGGAGCAGTACTTC
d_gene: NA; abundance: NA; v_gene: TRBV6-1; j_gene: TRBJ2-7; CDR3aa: CASSEYRDRQYF; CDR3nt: TGTGCCAGCAGTGAATACAGGGACCGGCAGTACTTC
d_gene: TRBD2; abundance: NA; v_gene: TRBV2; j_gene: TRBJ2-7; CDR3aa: CASPGVAGGDEQYF; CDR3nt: TGTGCCAGCCCCGGGGTAGCGGGAGGGGACGAGCAGTACTTC
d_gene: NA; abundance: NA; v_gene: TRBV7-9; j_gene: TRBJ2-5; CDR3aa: CASSLALGQETQYF; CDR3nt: TGTGCCAGCAGCTTAGCGCTCGGACAAGAGACCCAGTACTTC
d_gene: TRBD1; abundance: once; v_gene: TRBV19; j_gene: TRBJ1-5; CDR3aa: CASSLRQGGAQPQHF; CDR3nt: TGTGCCAGTAGTCTCAGACAGGGAGGAGCGCAGCCCCAGCATTTT
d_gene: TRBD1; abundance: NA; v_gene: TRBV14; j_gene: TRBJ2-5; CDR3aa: CASSPWTGLETQYF; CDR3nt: TGTGCCAGCAGCCCATGGACAGGGTTGGAGACCCAGTACTTC
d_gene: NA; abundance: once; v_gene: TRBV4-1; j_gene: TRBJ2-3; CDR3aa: CASSQVSGPRTDTQYF; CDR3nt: TGCGCCAGCAGCCAAGTATCAGGGCCGCGCACAGATACGCAGTATTTT
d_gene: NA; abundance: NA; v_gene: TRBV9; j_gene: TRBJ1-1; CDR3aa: CASSPRPEAEAFF; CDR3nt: TGTGCCAGCAGCCCCCGACCGGAGGCTGAAGCTTTCTTT
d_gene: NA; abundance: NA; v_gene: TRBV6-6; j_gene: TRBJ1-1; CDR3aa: CASSPPGRTEAFF; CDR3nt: TGTGCCAGCAGCCCCCCTGGGAGGACTGAAGCTTTCTTT
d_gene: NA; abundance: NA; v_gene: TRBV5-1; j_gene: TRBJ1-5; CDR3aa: CASSLRGGNQPQHF; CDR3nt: TGTGCCAGCAGCTTGCGGGGAGGAAATCAGCCCCAGCATTTT
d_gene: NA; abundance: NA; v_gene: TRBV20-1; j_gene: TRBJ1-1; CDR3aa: CSAKKETEAFF; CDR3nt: TGCAGTGCGAAAAAGGAAACTGAAGCTTTCTTT
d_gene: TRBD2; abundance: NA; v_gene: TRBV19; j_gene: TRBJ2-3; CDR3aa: CASSTNLAGATDTQYF; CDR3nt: TGTGCCAGTAGTACCAATCTAGCGGGAGCGACAGATACGCAGTATTTT